This T cell receptor beta chain appears in the sequencing data of a study of OX40 agonist ivuxolimab in advanced cancers. Some clones are missing from TCRdb's copy, which holds only in-frame ones; the method was immunoSEQ multiplex PCR. The table includes about 100,000 clones, less than 95% detected once. CDR1 KGHSH and CDR2 LQKENI come from the germline V gene. With 1 base removed from V and 4 bases from J, the gap between germline ends came to 16 bases. The CDR3 has 16 amino acids. The sample was CD4+ or CD8+ T cells sorted from blood, taken in a trial of the OX40 agonist ivuxolimab. This TCR was recovered from an adult with an advanced solid tumor such as melanoma, head and neck, liver or kidney cancer. The chain employs TRBV18 and TRBJ2-5; D possibly matches TRBD1 or TRBD2 (5 bases each). The CDR3 sequence is CASSPLVRGLGETQYF. The CDR3 DNA is TGTGCCAGCTCACCACTGGTGAGGGGCTTGGGAGAGACCCAGTACTTC.